This TCR beta chain was profiled in a study of CD8 T cells in ankylosing spondylitis. Findings and limits, study-wide: Reactive arthritis synovial fluid and blood were previously reported to contain some motif variants. Made up of 7 to 9 highly homologous variants, a TCR beta motif appeared characteristic of ankylosing spondylitis blood. According to the report, clones linked to the disease were significantly enriched in matched synovial fluid samples taken from ankylosing spondylitis patients.

This clonotype was recorded many times. Its specificity is unknown. For TCR beta, libraries came from quantitative 5'-RACE with molecular barcodes. Each CDR3 protein gets one entry after TCRdb re-called the 5' RACE reads with MiXCR. The table has just under 550,000 distinct CDR3 sequences, approximately 12% seen once. From germline, CDR1 is MNHEY and CDR2 SMNVEV (reference sequence). The CDR3 totals 15 residues. With V trimmed by 0 bases and J by 4 bases, 3 bases remained unmatched. This TCR was sampled from a male donor with ankylosing spondylitis. The sequenced material came from blood, either unsorted or a sorted T cell fraction (not recorded which). J is TRBJ2-1 and V is TRBV27, with 7 bases that match TRBD2. For the CDR3, the DNA is TGTGCCAGCAGTTTATCAGCAGCGGGGTACAATGAGCAGTTCTTC. Its translation is CASSLSAAGYNEQFF.